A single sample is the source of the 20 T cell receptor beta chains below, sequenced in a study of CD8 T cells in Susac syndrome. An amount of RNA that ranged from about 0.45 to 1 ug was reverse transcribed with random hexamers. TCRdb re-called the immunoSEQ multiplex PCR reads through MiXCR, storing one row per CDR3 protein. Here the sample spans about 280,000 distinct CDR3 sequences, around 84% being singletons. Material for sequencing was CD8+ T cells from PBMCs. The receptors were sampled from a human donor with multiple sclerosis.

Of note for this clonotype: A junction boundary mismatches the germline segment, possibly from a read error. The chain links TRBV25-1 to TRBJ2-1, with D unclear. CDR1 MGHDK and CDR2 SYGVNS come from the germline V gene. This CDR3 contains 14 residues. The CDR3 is CAGSEYNIYNEQFF. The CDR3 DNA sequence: TGTGCCGGCAGTGAATATAACATATACAATGAGCAGTTCTTC.

CDR3 amino acids: CASRRGGGAAYEQYF. CDR3 nucleotides: TGTGCCAGCAGAAGGGGAGGGGGCGCCGCCTACGAGCAGTACTTC. V usage is TRBV28 and J usage is TRBJ2-7; D might be TRBD1 or TRBD2, each matching 7 bases. Per the germline V gene, CDR1 is MDHEN and CDR2 is SYDVKM. The CDR3 consists of 15 residues. V was pared by 6 bases and J by 2 bases, with 17 bases between.

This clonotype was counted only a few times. CDR3 bases: TGTGCCAGCAGCGAGTCCGTGAATGAGCAGTTCTTC. As protein: CASSESVNEQFF. The chain employs TRBV6-1 and TRBJ2-1; D remains unclear. CDR1 and CDR2 (germline): MNHNS, SASEGT. Trimming stripped 6 bases from V and 7 bases from J, with 10 bases between. The CDR3 contains 12 residues.

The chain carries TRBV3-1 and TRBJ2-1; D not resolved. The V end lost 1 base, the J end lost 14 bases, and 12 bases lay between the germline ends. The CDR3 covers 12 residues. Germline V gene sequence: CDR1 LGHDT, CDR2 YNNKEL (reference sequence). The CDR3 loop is CASSQGQVAKFF. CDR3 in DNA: TGTGCCAGCAGCCAAGGTCAGGTCGCGAAGTTCTTC.

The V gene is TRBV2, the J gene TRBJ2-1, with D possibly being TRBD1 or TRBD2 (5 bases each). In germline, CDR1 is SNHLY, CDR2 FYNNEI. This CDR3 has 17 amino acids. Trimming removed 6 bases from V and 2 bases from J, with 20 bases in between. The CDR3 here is CASSYISGTLPYNEQFF. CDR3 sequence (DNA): TGTGCCAGCAGCTACATCTCCGGGACCCTCCCCTACAATGAGCAGTTCTTC.

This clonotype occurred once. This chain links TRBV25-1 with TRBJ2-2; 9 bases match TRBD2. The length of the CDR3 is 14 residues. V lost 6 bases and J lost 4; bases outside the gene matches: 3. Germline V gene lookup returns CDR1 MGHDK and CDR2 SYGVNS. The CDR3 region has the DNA TGTGCCAGCAGGACTAGCGGCAGCACCGGGGAGCTGTTTTTT. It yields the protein CASRTSGSTGELFF.

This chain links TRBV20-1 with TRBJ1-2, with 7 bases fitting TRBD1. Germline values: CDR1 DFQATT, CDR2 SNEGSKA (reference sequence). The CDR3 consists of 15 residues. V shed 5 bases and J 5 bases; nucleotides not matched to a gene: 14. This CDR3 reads CSADYRGQLSYGYTF. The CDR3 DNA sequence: TGCAGTGCTGACTACCGGGGACAGCTTTCTTATGGCTACACCTTC.

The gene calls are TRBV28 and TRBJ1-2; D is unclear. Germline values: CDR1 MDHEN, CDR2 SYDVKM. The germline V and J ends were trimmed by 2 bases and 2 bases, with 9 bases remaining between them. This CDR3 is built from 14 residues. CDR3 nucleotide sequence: TGTGCCAGCAGTTTAGTCCCTGGCAACTATGGCTACACCTTC. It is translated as CASSLVPGNYGYTF.

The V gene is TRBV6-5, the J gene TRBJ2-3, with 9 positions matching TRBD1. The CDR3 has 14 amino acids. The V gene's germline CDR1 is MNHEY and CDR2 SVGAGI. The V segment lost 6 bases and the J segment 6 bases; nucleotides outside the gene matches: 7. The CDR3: CASRPDRGEDTQYF. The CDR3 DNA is TGTGCCAGCAGACCCGACAGGGGGGAGGATACGCAGTATTTT.

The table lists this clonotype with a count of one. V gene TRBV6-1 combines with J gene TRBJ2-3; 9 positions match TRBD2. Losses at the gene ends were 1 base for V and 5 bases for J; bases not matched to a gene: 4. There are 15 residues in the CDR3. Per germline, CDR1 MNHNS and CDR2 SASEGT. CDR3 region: CASSEDAGGVDTQYF. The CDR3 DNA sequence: TGTGCCAGCAGTGAAGATGCGGGAGGGGTAGATACGCAGTATTTT.

DNA of the CDR3: TGTGCCAGCAGTTTAACCGGCGGGAGCTTCCCAGATACGCAGTATTTT. This translates into CASSLTGGSFPDTQYF. The chain carries TRBV28 and TRBJ2-3; 7 nucleotides agree with TRBD2. The CDR3 covers 16 residues. After removal of 2 bases from V and 4 bases from J, the junction contained 9 bases not matched to a gene. Germline V lookup: CDR1 MDHEN, CDR2 SYDVKM.

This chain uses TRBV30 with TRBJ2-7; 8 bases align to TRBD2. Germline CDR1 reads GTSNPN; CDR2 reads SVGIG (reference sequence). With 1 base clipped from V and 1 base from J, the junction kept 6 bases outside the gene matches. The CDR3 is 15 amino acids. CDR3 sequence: CAWSGAGGRSYEQYF. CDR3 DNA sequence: TGTGCCTGGAGTGGGGCGGGAGGCCGATCCTACGAGCAGTACTTC.

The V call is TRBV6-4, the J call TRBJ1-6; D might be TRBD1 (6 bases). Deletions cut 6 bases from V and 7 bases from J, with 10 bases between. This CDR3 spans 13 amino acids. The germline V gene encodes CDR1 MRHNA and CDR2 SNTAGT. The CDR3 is CASSRDINSPLHF. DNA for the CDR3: TGTGCCAGCAGCCGGGACATCAATTCACCCCTCCACTTT.

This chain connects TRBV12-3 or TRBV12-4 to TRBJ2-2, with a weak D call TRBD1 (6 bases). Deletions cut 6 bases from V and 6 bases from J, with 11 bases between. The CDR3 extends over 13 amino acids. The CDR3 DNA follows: TGTGCCAGCAGCCCAAACAGGGCCGGGGAGCTGTTTTTT. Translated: CASSPNRAGELFF.

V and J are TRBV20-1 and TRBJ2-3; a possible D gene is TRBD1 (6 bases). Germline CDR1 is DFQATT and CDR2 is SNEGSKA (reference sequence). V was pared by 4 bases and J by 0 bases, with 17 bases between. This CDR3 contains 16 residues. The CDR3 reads CSAILGQLVSTDTQYF. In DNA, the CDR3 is TGCAGTGCTATCCTCGGACAGCTAGTTAGCACAGATACGCAGTATTTT.

The CDR3 DNA reads TGCGCCAGCAGCTTGTTTGCGGGAGTCGATGAGCAGTACTTC. It encodes CASSLFAGVDEQYF. This chain connects TRBV5-1 to TRBJ2-7; the match to TRBD2 covers 7 bases. The J segment lost 7 bases and the V segment lost 1 base, leaving 8 bases of the junction unmatched. Germline values: CDR1 SGHRS, CDR2 YFSETQ. CDR3 length: 14 residues.

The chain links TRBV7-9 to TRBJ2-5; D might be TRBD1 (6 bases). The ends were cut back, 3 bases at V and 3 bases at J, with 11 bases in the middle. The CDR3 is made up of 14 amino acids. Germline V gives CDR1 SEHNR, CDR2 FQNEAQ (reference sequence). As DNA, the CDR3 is TGTGCCAGCAGCTTGGCGACAGGAGAAGAGACCCAGTACTTC. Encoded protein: CASSLATGEETQYF.

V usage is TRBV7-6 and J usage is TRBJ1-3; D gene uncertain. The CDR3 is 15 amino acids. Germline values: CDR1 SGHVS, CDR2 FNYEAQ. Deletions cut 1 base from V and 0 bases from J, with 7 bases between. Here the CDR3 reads CASSLGEDSGNTIYF. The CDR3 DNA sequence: TGTGCCAGCAGCTTAGGGGAGGACTCTGGAAACACCATATATTTT.

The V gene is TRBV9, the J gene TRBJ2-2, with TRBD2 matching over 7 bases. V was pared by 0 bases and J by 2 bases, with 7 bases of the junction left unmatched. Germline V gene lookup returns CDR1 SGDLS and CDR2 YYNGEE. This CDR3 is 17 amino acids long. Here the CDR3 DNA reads TGTGCCAGCAGCGTAGTCGGCCTAGCGGCTAACACCGGGGAGCTGTTTTTT. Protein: CASSVVGLAANTGELFF.

For the CDR3, the DNA is TGTGCCAGCAGCCAAGATTTACCTTGGACTCTAACTGGCAATGAGCAGTTCTTC. It specifies CASSQDLPWTLTGNEQFF. J is TRBJ2-1 and V is TRBV3-1; tentatively, D is TRBD2 (5 bases). Trimming removed 0 bases from V and 6 bases from J, with 21 bases in between. This CDR3 has 18 amino acids. The germline V gene encodes CDR1 LGHDT and CDR2 YNNKEL (reference sequence).